The rows below give T cell receptor beta chains drawn from one sample of a study of beta chain features in type 1 diabetes. Using immunoSEQ multiplex PCR, the repertoire was profiled, and TCRdb retains in-frame clones only, with some absent. The sample lists around 250,000 clones; around 25% were seen once. Source material: naive CD4+ T cells from blood. These receptors were collected from a woman in her 30s with type 1 diabetes. Each CDR3 is given with its conserved first and last residue. The order of the fields is clone size, V gene, D gene, J gene, CDR3 protein, CDR3 DNA. The D gene is left open where the match is weak. Clone size is given for some rows only: seen once, a few or many times, or a class if the clone is expanded.

>.|TRBV4-1|.|TRBJ2-4
CASSQPVAKNIQYF
TGCGCCAGCAGCCAACCAGTAGCCAAAAACATTCAGTACTTC
>.|TRBV27|TRBD2|TRBJ2-5
CASSLRLAGLETQYF
TGTGCCAGCAGTTTAAGGCTAGCGGGTTTAGAGACCCAGTACTTC
>.|TRBV29-1|TRBD1|TRBJ1-5
CSDETGGFNQPQHF
TGCAGCGACGAGACAGGGGGCTTTAATCAGCCCCAGCATTTT
>few|TRBV20-1|.|TRBJ2-5
CSALQETQYF
TGCAGTGCTCTCCAAGAGACCCAGTACTTC
>.|TRBV11-2|.|TRBJ2-2
CASSLVTGETGELFF
TGTGCCAGCAGCTTAGTAACGGGAGAGACCGGGGAGCTGTTTTTT
>.|TRBV5-1|.|TRBJ2-5
CASSSTTSTEETQYF
TGCGCCAGCAGCTCAACGACTAGTACCGAGGAGACCCAGTACTTC
>.|TRBV9|TRBD2|TRBJ2-2
CASSVGTSTGELFF
TGTGCCAGCAGCGTAGGGACTAGCACCGGGGAGCTGTTTTTT
>.|TRBV9|.|TRBJ2-7
CASSGQEPFSYEQYF
TGTGCCAGCAGCGGACAGGAGCCTTTCTCCTACGAGCAGTACTTC
>.|TRBV30|.|TRBJ1-1
CAWSAPGTEAFF
TGTGCCTGGAGTGCACCGGGCACTGAAGCTTTCTTT
>few|TRBV30|TRBD2|TRBJ2-1
CAWGGEAGGGEQFF
TGTGCCTGGGGTGGGGAGGCGGGAGGGGGTGAGCAGTTCTTC
>.|TRBV30|TRBD1|TRBJ2-2
CAWSPGQLTGELFF
TGTGCCTGGAGCCCGGGACAGCTCACCGGGGAGCTGTTTTTT
>.|TRBV11-2|.|TRBJ2-1
CASSLAGIEYNEQFF
TGTGCCAGCAGCTTAGCCGGGATCGAATACAATGAGCAGTTCTTC
>.|TRBV2|.|TRBJ2-7
CASSRTKGYEQYF
TGTGCCAGCAGTCGGACCAAGGGGTACGAGCAGTACTTC
>few|TRBV7-9|.|TRBJ1-1
CASSRQSGEAFF
TGTGCCAGCAGCCGCCAGTCGGGTGAAGCTTTCTTT
>.|TRBV29-1|.|TRBJ1-4
CSVSRGTNEKLFF
TGCAGCGTCAGCAGGGGAACTAATGAAAAACTGTTTTTT
>.|TRBV30|TRBD1|TRBJ1-1
CAWSVTGARTEAFF
TGTGCCTGGAGTGTCACAGGGGCGCGCACTGAAGCTTTCTTT
>few|TRBV7-3|TRBD2|TRBJ2-2
CASSLGLAGVAGELFF
TGTGCCAGCAGCTTAGGGCTAGCGGGAGTGGCCGGGGAGCTGTTTTTT
>few|TRBV7-3|.|TRBJ2-3
CASSPSGTDTQYF
TGTGCCAGCAGCCCATCGGGCACAGATACGCAGTATTTT
>.|TRBV2|.|TRBJ1-4
CASSVGQSDFF
TGTGCCAGCAGTGTTGGGCAGTCCGATTTTTTT
>few|TRBV10-3|.|TRBJ2-7
CAISGVGNKKEQYF
TGTGCCATCAGTGGGGTCGGGAACAAAAAGGAGCAGTACTTC
>few|TRBV4-1|TRBD1|TRBJ1-2
CASSQVAGGDYGYTF
TGCGCCAGCAGCCAAGTTGCAGGGGGAGACTATGGCTACACCTTC
>.|TRBV30|.|TRBJ2-2
CAWSLMYNTGELFF
TGTGCCTGGAGTCTTATGTATAACACCGGGGAGCTGTTTTTT